The 3 T cell receptor beta chains reported below all come from one sample, sequenced in a study of identical twins. MiXCR was run by TCRdb on the 5' RACE reads, yielding one entry per CDR3 protein. Of approximately 500,000 distinct CDR3 sequences listed, around 15% were seen once; the top ten hold roughly 0.43%. These data were also filed under a second study, of yellow fever vaccine responses in identical twins.

The sequenced sample consisted of CD4+ T cells sorted from blood. Receptor source: a woman between 18 and 30 years old in good health.

This clonotype was seen repeatedly, ten times or more. This chain connects TRBV5-1 to TRBJ1-6; 7 positions match TRBD1. Losses at the gene ends were 1 base for V and 11 bases for J; bases not matched to a gene: 21. The CDR3 has 19 residues. Germline V lookup: CDR1 SGHRS, CDR2 YFSETQ. CDR3 loop: CASSLMTGIYDGRGAPLHF. CDR3 nucleotide sequence: TGCGCCAGCAGCTTGATGACAGGGATTTACGACGGTCGAGGTGCACCCCTCCACTTT.

This chain uses TRBV5-6 with TRBJ2-7, with D unclear. The germline gives CDR1 SGHDT, CDR2 YYEEEE. V lost 2 bases, J lost 0 bases, and 9 bases lay in between. The CDR3 covers 14 residues. The CDR3 coding sequence is TGTGCCAGCAGCTTCTTTGGACCCTCCTACGAGCAGTACTTC. Its protein is CASSFFGPSYEQYF.

The chain links TRBV12-3 or TRBV12-4 to TRBJ2-7; the match to TRBD1 covers 9 bases. The CDR3 has 13 amino acids. J lost 1 base, V lost 10 bases, and 5 bases had no gene match. The CDR3 DNA follows: TGTGCCACCTCGGACAGGGGATCCTACGAGCAGTACTTC. Its translation is CATSDRGSYEQYF.